This TCR beta chain was profiled in a study of Graves' ophthalmopathy and Graves' hyperthyroidism. Thyroid ultrasound, orbital computed tomography, TRAb, serum thyroxine and clinical symptoms formed the basis of diagnosis. This clonotype was detected many times. As yet, its antigen is unknown. Study conclusions and caveats: Ophthalmopathy cases were distinguished from stable hyperthyroidism by a 13-signature model, reaching approximately 88% sensitivity and 65% to 83% specificity.

Germline V lookup: CDR1 SGHVS, CDR2 FQNEAQ. The V and J ends lost 4 bases and 7 bases, in that order; junction bases with no gene match: 9. CDR3 length: 15 residues. RNA transcripts were the source from which TCR beta CDR3 regions were amplified. First-round RT-PCR with HTBI primers preceded a second-round multiplex PCR. TCRdb re-called the multiplex PCR reads through MiXCR, storing one row per CDR3 protein. The table lists some 520,000 distinct CDR3 sequences, 14% of them singletons. The receptor comes from a woman younger than 45 with Graves' ophthalmopathy. The chain has TRBV7-8 and TRBJ2-5; 10 bases fit TRBD2. Sequencing was carried out using blood. The CDR3 loop is CASSSSGSAAGTQYF. DNA of the CDR3: TGTGCCAGCAGCTCTAGCGGGAGCGCTGCAGGGACCCAGTACTTC.